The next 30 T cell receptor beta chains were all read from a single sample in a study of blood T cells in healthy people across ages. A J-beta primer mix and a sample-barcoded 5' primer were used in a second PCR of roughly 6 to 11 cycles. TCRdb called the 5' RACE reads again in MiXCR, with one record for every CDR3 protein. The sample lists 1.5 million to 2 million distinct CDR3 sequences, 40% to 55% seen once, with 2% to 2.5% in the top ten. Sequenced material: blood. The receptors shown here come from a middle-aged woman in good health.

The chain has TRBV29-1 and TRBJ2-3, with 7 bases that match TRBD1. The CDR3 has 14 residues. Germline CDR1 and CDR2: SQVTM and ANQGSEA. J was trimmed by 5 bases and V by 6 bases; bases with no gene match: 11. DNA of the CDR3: TGCAGCGTATATACAGGGGTGAAGGTAGATACGCAGTATTTT. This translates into CSVYTGVKVDTQYF.

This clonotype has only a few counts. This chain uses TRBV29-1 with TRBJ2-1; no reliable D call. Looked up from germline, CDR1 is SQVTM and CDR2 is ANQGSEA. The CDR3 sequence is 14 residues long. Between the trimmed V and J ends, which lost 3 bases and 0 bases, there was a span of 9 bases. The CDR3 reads CSVDSSNSYNEQFF. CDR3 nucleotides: TGCAGCGTTGACTCCAGTAACTCCTACAATGAGCAGTTCTTC.

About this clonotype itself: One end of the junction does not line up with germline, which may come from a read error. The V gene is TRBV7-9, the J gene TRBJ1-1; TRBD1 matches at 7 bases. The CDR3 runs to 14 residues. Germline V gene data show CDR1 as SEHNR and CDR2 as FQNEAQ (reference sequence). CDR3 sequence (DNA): TGTGTCAGCAGTCTTCCCCGGGACAGCACTGAAGCTTTCTTT. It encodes CVSSLPRDSTEAFF.

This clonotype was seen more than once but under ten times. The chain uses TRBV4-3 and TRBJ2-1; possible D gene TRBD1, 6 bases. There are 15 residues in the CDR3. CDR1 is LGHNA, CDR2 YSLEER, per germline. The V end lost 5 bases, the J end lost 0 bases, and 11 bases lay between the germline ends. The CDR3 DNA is TGCGCCAGCAGCACAGACAGGAGCTCCTACAATGAGCAGTTCTTC. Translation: CASSTDRSSYNEQFF.

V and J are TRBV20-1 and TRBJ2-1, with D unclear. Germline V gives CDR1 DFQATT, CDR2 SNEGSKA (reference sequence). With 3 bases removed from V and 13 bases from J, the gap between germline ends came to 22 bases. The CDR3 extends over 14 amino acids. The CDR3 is CSARPALGIETQFF. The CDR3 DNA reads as TGCAGTGCTAGGCCTGCTTTAGGGATAGAGACCCAGTTCTTC.

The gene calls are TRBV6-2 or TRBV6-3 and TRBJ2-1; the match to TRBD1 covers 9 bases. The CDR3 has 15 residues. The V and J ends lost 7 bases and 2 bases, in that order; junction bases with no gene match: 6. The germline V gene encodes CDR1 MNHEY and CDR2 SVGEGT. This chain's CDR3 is CASTGTGRTYNEQFF. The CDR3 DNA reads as TGTGCCAGCACCGGGACAGGGCGCACCTACAATGAGCAGTTCTTC.

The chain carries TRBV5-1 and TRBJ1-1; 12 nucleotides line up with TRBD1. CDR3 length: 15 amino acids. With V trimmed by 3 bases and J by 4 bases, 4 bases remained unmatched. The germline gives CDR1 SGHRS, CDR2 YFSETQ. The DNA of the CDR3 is TGCGCCAGCAGCTGGGACAGGGGGCCGGGCACTGAAGCTTTCTTT. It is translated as CASSWDRGPGTEAFF.

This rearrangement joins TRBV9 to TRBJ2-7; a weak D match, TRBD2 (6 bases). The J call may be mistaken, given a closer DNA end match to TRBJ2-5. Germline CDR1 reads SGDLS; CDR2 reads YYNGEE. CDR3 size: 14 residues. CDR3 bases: TGTGCCAGCAGCGTAGCTGCGGGGCATGAGACCCAGTACTTC. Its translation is CASSVAAGHETQYF.

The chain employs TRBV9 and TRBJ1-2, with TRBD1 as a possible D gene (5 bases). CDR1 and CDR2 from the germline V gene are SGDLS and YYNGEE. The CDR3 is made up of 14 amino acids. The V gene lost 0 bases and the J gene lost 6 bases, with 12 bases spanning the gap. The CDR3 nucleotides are TGTGCCAGCAGCGTAGAGTCCCCAGGGAATGGCTACACCTTC. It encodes CASSVESPGNGYTF.

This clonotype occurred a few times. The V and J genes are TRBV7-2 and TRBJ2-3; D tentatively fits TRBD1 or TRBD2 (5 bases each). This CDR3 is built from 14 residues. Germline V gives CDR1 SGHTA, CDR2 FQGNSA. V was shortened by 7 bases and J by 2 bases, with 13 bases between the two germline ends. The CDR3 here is CASKAGTVTDTQYF. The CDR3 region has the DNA TGTGCCAGCAAAGCCGGGACGGTCACAGATACGCAGTATTTT.

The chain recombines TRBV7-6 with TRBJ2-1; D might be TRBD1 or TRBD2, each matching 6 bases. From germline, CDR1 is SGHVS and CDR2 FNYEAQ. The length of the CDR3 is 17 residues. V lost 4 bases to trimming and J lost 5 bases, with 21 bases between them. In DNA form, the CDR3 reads TGTGCCAGCAGCTCCATGGGGGGCGCGTTTGGTAACAATGAGCAGTTCTTC. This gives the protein CASSSMGGAFGNNEQFF.

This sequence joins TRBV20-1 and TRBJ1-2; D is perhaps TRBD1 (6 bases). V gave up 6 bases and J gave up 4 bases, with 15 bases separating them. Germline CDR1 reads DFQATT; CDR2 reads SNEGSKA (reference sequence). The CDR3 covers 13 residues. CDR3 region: CSAPLGAPYGYTF. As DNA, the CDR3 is TGCAGTGCACCCCTGGGGGCCCCCTATGGCTACACCTTC.

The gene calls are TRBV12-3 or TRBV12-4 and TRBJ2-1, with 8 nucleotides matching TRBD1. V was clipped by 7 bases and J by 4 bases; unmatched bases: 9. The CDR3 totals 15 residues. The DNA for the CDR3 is TGTGCCAGCATACTACAGGGGGGCGGGTACAATGAGCAGTTCTTC. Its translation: CASILQGGGYNEQFF.

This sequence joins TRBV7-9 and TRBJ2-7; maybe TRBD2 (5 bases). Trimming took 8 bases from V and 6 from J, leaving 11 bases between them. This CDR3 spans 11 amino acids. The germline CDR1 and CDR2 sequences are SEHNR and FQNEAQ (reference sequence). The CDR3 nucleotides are TGTGCCAGCCTATCGGGGAGCGAGCAGTACTTC. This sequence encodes CASLSGSEQYF.

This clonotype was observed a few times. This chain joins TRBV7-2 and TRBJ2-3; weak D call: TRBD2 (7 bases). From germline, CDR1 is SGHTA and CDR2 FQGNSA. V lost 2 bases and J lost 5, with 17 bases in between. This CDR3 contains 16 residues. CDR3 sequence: CASSLYSGGGGDTQYF. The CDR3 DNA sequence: TGTGCCAGCAGCTTATACTCCGGGGGCGGGGGAGATACGCAGTATTTT.

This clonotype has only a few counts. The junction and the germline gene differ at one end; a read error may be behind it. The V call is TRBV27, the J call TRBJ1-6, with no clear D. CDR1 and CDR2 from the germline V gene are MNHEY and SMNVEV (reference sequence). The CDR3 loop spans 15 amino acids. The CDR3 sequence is CASTLGASYNSPLHF. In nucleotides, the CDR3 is TGTGCCAGCACTTTAGGTGCCTCCTATAATTCACCCCTCCACTTT.

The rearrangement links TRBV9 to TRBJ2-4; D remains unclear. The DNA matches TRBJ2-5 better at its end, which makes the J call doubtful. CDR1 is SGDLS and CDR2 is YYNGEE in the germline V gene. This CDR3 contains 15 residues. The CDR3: CASSVAVGYGETQYF. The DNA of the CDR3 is TGTGCCAGCAGCGTAGCGGTGGGTTATGGAGAGACCCAGTACTTC.

Written as DNA, the CDR3 is TGCGCCAGCAGGATCGGGGGGGACGACAATGAGCAGTTCTTC. As protein: CASRIGGDDNEQFF. V and J are TRBV5-1 and TRBJ2-1, with 8 bases aligning to TRBD2. J lost 5 bases, V lost 5 bases, and 6 bases had no gene match. This CDR3 region has 14 residues. Germline CDR1 SGHRS, CDR2 YFSETQ.

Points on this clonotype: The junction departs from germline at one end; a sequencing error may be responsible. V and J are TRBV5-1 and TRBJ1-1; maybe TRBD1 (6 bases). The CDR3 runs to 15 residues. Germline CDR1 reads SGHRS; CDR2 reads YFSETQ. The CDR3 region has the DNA TGCGCCAACAGCCTAGGAGGGGGGGCGGTCTCTGAAGCTTTCTTT. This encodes CANSLGGGAVSEAFF.

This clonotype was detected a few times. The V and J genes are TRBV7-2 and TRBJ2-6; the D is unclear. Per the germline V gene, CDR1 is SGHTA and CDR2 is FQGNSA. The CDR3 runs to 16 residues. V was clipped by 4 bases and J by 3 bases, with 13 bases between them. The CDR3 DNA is TGTGCCAGCAGCTCCGGTGTAGGGATTGGGGCCAACGTCCTGACTTTC. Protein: CASSSGVGIGANVLTF.

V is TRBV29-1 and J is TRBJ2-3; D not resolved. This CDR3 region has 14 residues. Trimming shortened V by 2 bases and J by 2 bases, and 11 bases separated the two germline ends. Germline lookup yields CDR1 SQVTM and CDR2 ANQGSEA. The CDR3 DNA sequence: TGCAGCGTTGAACGCCCCAAGAACACAGATACGCAGTATTTT. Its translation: CSVERPKNTDTQYF.

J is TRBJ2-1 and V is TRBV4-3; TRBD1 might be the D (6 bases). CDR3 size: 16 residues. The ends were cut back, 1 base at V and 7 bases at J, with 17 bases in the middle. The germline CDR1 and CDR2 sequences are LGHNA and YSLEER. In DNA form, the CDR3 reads TGCGCCAGCAGCCAAGGCCTCCACAGGGACGGGAATGAGCAGTTCTTC. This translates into CASSQGLHRDGNEQFF.

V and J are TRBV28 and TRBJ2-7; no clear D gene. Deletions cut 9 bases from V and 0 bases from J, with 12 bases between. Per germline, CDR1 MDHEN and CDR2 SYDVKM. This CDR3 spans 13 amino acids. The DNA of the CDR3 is TGTGCCAGTCTGGACGGTGGCTCCTACGAGCAGTACTTC. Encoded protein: CASLDGGSYEQYF.

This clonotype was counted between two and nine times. The CDR3 loop reads CASSSTGGRNEQFF. In nucleotides, the CDR3 is TGTGCCAGCAGCTCAACAGGGGGCCGGAATGAGCAGTTCTTC. This chain connects TRBV7-2 to TRBJ2-1; 9 bases fit TRBD1. The germline gives CDR1 SGHTA, CDR2 FQGNSA. V was clipped by 4 bases and J by 7 bases; unmatched bases: 5. This CDR3 comprises 14 residues.

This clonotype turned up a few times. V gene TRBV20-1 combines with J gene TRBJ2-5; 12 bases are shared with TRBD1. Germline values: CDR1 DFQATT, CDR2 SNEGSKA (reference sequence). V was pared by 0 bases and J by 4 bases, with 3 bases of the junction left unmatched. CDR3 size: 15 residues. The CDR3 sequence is CSAREGQGAGETQYF. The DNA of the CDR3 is TGCAGTGCTAGAGAGGGACAGGGGGCCGGAGAGACCCAGTACTTC.

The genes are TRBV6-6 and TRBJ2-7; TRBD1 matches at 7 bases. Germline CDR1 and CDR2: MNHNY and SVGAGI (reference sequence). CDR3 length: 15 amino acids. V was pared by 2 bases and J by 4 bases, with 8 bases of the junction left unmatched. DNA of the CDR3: TGTGCCAGCAGTTACGTCGGCGGACAGGAGTACGAGCAGTACTTC. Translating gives CASSYVGGQEYEQYF.

Here the CDR3 DNA reads TGTGCCAGCAGCCCCTACGTGGTAGCGGGGCGAGAGACCCAGTACTTC. Residues: CASSPYVVAGRETQYF. This chain joins TRBV6-5 and TRBJ2-5; 8 bases line up with TRBD2. The germline gives CDR1 MNHEY, CDR2 SVGAGI. The J segment lost 4 bases and the V segment lost 6 bases, leaving 13 bases of the junction unmatched. The CDR3 is 16 amino acids.

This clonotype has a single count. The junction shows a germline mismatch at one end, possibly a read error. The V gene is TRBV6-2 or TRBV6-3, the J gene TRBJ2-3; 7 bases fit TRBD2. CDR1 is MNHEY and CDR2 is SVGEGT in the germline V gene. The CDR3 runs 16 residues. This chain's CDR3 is CASSPHPGGSTDTRYF. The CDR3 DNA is TGCGCCAGCAGTCCCCACCCGGGGGGATCCACAGATACGCGGTATTTT.

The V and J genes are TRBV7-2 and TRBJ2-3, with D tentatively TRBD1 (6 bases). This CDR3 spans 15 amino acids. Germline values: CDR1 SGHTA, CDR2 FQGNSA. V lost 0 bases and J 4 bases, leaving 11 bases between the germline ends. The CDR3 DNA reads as TGTGCCAGCAGCTTAGCGGGGGCGTTGGCAGATACGCAGTATTTT. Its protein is CASSLAGALADTQYF.

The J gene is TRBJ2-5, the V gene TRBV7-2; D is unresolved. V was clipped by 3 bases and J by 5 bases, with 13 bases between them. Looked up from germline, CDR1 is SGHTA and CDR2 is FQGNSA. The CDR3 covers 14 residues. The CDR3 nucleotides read TGTGCCAGCAGCTTTCCGGGCCGCGAGGAGACCCAGTACTTC. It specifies CASSFPGREETQYF.